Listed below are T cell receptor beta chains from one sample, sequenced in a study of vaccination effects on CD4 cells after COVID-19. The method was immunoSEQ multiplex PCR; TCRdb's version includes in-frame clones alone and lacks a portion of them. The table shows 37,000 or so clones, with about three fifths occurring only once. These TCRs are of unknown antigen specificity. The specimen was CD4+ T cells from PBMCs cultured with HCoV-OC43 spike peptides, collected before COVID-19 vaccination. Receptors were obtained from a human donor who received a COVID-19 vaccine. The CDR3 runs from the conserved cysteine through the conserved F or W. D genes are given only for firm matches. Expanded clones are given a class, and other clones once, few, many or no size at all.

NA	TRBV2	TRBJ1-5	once	TGTGCCAGCACTTTTTATAGCAATCAGCCCCAGCATTTT	CASTFYSNQPQHF
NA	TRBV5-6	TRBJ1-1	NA	TGTGCCAGCAGCTTGATTTTGGGGGCCCGGAACACTGAAGCTTTCTTT	CASSLILGARNTEAFF
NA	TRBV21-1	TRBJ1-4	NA	TGTGCCAGCAGCAAGAGGACAGATCGGAATGAAAAACTGTTTTTT	CASSKRTDRNEKLFF
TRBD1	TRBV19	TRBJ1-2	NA	TGTGCCAGTAGTACACCGGGACAGGGGCGAGCTAACTATGGCTACACCTTC	CASSTPGQGRANYGYTF
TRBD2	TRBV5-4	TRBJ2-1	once	TGTGCCAGCAGCCCTGGGGGGGGAGGGCAGTTCTTC	CASSPGGGGQFF
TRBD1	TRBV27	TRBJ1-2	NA	TGTGCCAGCAGGTTACAGGGGGCGCCTGACTACACCTTC	CASRLQGAPDYTF
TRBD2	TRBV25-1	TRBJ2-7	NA	TGTGCCAGCAGTGAGGGAGCGGGAGGCGGCTGGTACGAGCAGTACTTC	CASSEGAGGGWYEQYF
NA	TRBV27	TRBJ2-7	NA	TGTGCCAGCAGTTTATCGGCGGCTGCGCCATTCCCCTACGAGCAGTACTTC	CASSLSAAAPFPYEQYF
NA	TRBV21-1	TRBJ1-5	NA	TGTGCCAGCAGCAAAACCCGATGTGGGACAGGGGAAAATAGCAATCAGCCCCAGCATTTT	CASSKTRCGTGENSNQPQHF
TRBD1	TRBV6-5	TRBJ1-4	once	TGTGCCAGCAGGGGACAGGTTGAAAAACTGTTTTTT	CASRGQVEKLFF
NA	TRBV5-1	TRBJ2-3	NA	TGCGCCAGCAGCTTGGTAGGCAGATCCACAGATACGCAGTATTTT	CASSLVGRSTDTQYF
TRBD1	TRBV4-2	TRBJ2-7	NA	TGTGCCAGCAGCCAAGCAGGGAGGACAGGGGGCGAGCAGTACTTC	CASSQAGRTGGEQYF
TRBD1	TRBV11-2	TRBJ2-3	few	TGTGCCAGCAGCGGGAGGACAGGGGGCGGGACAGATACGCAGTATTTT	CASSGRTGGGTDTQYF
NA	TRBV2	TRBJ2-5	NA	TGTGCCAGCAGCTACGAAACCGGGACCCAGTACTTC	CASSYETGTQYF
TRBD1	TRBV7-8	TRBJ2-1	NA	TGTGCCAGCAGCACGAGACAGGGTGGGGATGAGCAGTTCTTC	CASSTRQGGDEQFF
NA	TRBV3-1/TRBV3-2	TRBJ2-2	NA	TGTGCCAGCAGCCGGATAGCGAGCGCGAACACCGGGGAGCTGTTTTTT	CASSRIASANTGELFF
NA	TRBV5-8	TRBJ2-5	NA	TGTGCCAGCAGCTTGTCGTCCTCCCAAGAGACCCAGTACTTC	CASSLSSSQETQYF
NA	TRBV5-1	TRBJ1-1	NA	TGCGCCAGCAGCTTCAAGGGGGACACTGAAGCTTTCTTT	CASSFKGDTEAFF
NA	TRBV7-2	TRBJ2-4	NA	TGTGCCAGCAGCCCTTATGAACTAGCCAAAAACATTCAGTACTTC	CASSPYELAKNIQYF
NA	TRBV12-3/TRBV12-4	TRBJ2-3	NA	TGTGCCAGCAGCCGGAGTCGCCATACGCAGTATTTT	CASSRSRHTQYF
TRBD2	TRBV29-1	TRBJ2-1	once	TGCAGCGTTGGACCTAGCGGCTCCTACAATGAGCAGTTCTTC	CSVGPSGSYNEQFF
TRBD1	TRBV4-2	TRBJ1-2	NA	TGTGCCAGCAGCCCAACAAGTAAATTGACAGGGCAGGGCTACACCTTC	CASSPTSKLTGQGYTF
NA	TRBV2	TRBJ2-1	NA	TGTGCCAGCGAACTAGGCCATGAGCAGTTCTTC	CASELGHEQFF
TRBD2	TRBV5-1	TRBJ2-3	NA	TGCGCCAGCAGCTCGCGGGGGGGGGTTGCAGATACGCAGTATTTT	CASSSRGGVADTQYF
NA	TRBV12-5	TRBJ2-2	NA	TGTGCTAGTGGTTTGGGACTCGACCACACCGGGGAGCTGTTTTTT	CASGLGLDHTGELFF
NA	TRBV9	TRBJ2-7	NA	TGTGCCAGCAGCGTGGAGGGACAGTCCTACGAGCAGTACTTC	CASSVEGQSYEQYF
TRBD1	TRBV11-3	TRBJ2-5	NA	TGTGCCAGCAGCCGGGACAGGGGTTTCCAAGAGACCCAGTACTTC	CASSRDRGFQETQYF
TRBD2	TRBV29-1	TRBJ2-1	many	TGCAGCGTTGAAGAAGTAGCGGGGGGGCCTCCGCAGTTCTTC	CSVEEVAGGPPQFF
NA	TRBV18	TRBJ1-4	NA	TGTGCCAGCTCACGAAACACCGGGGCAAATAATGAAAAACTGTTTTTT	CASSRNTGANNEKLFF
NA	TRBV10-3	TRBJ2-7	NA	TGTGCCATCAGTGAGGGTTTGAGGGGCGCCTACGAGCAGTACTTC	CAISEGLRGAYEQYF
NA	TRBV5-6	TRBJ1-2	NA	TGTGCCAGCAGCTTGTTGCGCGGCTACACCTTC	CASSLLRGYTF
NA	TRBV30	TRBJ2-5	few	TGTGCCTGGAGTGTGGTGGCTGGGGAGACCCAGTACTTC	CAWSVVAGETQYF
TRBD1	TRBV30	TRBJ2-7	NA	TGTGCCTGGAGTGTATCGGCCGGGACAGGGCCTCGCTACGAGCAGTACTTC	CAWSVSAGTGPRYEQYF
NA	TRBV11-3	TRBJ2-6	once	TGTGCCAGCAGCTTCGGGGGCCCTGGGGCCAACGTCCTGACTTTC	CASSFGGPGANVLTF
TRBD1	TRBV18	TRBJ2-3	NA	TGTGCCAGCTCAAGTATGACAGGGGGCGCGGAAGATACGCAGTATTTT	CASSSMTGGAEDTQYF
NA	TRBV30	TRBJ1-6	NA	TGTGCCTGGGCCGCAGGAGGCAGGCCTTCACCCCTCCACTTT	CAWAAGGRPSPLHF
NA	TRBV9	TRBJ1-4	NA	TGTGCCAGCAGCGTAGATAGGGGTGGTAATGAAAAACTGTTTTTT	CASSVDRGGNEKLFF
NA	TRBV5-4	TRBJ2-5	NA	TGTGCCAGCAGCCCCGGACGCTCACAAGAGACCCAGTACTTC	CASSPGRSQETQYF
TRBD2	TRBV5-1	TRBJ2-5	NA	TGCGCCAGCAGCTTCGGGGCAGCGGGGACTGTTGTAACCCAGTACTTC	CASSFGAAGTVVTQYF
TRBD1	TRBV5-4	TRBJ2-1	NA	TGTGCCAGCAGCTTAAAACAGGGGAGCTCCTACAATGAGCAGTTCTTC	CASSLKQGSSYNEQFF
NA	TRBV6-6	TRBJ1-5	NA	TGTGCCAGCACACCGGGGGGGGAGAGTCAGCCCCAGCATTTT	CASTPGGESQPQHF
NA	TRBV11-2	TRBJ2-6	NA	TGTGCCAGCAGCTTAGTTGCCAGCTCTGGGGCCAACGTCCTGACTTTC	CASSLVASSGANVLTF